The 9 T cell receptor beta chains listed next were all sequenced from one sample in a study of OX40 agonist ivuxolimab in advanced cancers. TCRdb's copy holds only in-frame clones and misses some; the assay was immunoSEQ multiplex PCR. This table has around 63,000 clones, approximately 89% appearing once. Source: CD4+ or CD8+ T cells sorted from blood, taken in a trial of the OX40 agonist ivuxolimab. The receptors shown here come from an adult with an advanced solid tumor such as melanoma, head and neck, liver or kidney cancer.

The chain couples TRBV30 to TRBJ2-3; D is undetermined. Germline V lookup: CDR1 GTSNPN, CDR2 SVGIG (reference sequence). V was trimmed by 1 base and J by 0 bases, leaving 8 bases between them. This CDR3 spans 14 amino acids. CDR3 DNA: TGTGCCTGGAGTGAAGGCGCTAGCACAGATACGCAGTATTTT. This translates into CAWSEGASTDTQYF.

The V call is TRBV25-1, the J call TRBJ2-3, with D perhaps matching TRBD2 (5 bases). Germline V gene sequence: CDR1 MGHDK, CDR2 SYGVNS. Trimming removed 5 bases from V and 0 bases from J, with 15 bases in between. This CDR3 has 16 amino acids. CDR3 nucleotides: TGTGCCAGCAGTCCTCCGGGGTCCTCTAGCACAGATACGCAGTATTTT. Amino acids: CASSPPGSSSTDTQYF.

The V call is TRBV6-1, the J call TRBJ2-4; 7 bases map to TRBD2. The CDR3 sequence is 14 residues long. Germline assignment: CDR1 MNHNS and CDR2 SASEGT. J lost 8 bases, V lost 7 bases, and 11 bases had no gene match. This chain's CDR3 is CASTGSGGGDIQYF. The CDR3 nucleotides read TGTGCCAGCACCGGCTCGGGAGGAGGGGACATTCAGTACTTC.

This chain links TRBV5-1 with TRBJ1-6; TRBD1 matches 8 bases. Germline CDR1 and CDR2: SGHRS and YFSETQ. The CDR3 has 14 residues. Losses at the gene ends were 5 bases for V and 8 bases for J; bases not matched to a gene: 6. CDR3 amino acids: CASSRDRGDSPLHF. The CDR3 DNA reads TGCGCCAGCAGTCGAGACAGGGGCGATTCACCCCTCCACTTT. Drawing the rest from reference TRBV5-1 and TRBJ1-6, the complete variable domain is KAGVTQTPRYLIKTRGQQVTLSCSPISGHRSVSWYQQTPGQGLQFLFEYFSETQRNKGNFPGRFSGRQFSNSRSEMNVSTLELGDSALYLCASSRDRGDSPLHFGNGTRLTVT.

The CDR3: CASSEGTGGYNEQFF. DNA of the CDR3: TGTGCCAGCAGTGAAGGGACAGGGGGGTACAATGAGCAGTTCTTC. The genes are TRBV6-1 and TRBJ2-1; 10 bases are shared with TRBD1. The germline V gene has CDR1 MNHNS and CDR2 SASEGT. Trimming removed 1 base from V and 4 bases from J; junction bases left unmatched: 1. The CDR3 has 15 amino acids.

The J gene is TRBJ1-5, the V gene TRBV19, with TRBD1 identical over 7 bases. V dropped 4 bases and J dropped 11; count of bases not matched to a gene: 17. Germline-derived CDR1 and CDR2 are LNHDA and SQIVND (reference sequence). CDR3 length: 16 amino acids. This CDR3 is CASSSVTGTVDSAQHF. The CDR3 DNA reads TGTGCCAGTAGTAGCGTGACCGGGACAGTCGATTCAGCCCAGCATTTT.

This clone was counted once. The chain combines TRBV29-1 with TRBJ1-4; D call uncertain. V lost 7 bases and J 8 bases, leaving 8 bases between the germline ends. The V gene's germline CDR1 is SQVTM and CDR2 ANQGSEA. This CDR3 has 10 amino acids. The CDR3 DNA is TGCAGCGCCCTGGGGGAAAAACTGTTTTTT. Encoded protein: CSALGEKLFF.

The count of this clone is one. This sequence joins TRBV18 and TRBJ2-4; 8 bases fit TRBD1. This CDR3 is built from 19 residues. Germline assignment: CDR1 KGHSH and CDR2 LQKENI. The J segment lost 1 base and the V segment lost 1 base, leaving 12 bases of the junction unmatched. In DNA form, the CDR3 reads TGTGCCAGCTCACCACTTGGACAGGGCCTTGGGGTGGCCAAAAACATTCAGTACTTC. Protein: CASSPLGQGLGVAKNIQYF.

This clone has more than one count but fewer than ten. The chain links TRBV5-1 to TRBJ1-2, with a possible D match to TRBD1 (6 bases). Per the germline V gene, CDR1 is SGHRS and CDR2 is YFSETQ. The V end was cut by 5 bases, the J end by 8 bases, with 13 bases between. The CDR3 has 12 residues. CDR3 region: CASRIAGGGYTF. DNA for the CDR3: TGCGCCAGCAGGATCGCGGGGGGCGGCTACACCTTC. The whole variable domain, remainder taken from reference TRBV5-1 and TRBJ1-2, is KAGVTQTPRYLIKTRGQQVTLSCSPISGHRSVSWYQQTPGQGLQFLFEYFSETQRNKGNFPGRFSGRQFSNSRSEMNVSTLELGDSALYLCASRIAGGGYTFGSGTRLTVV.